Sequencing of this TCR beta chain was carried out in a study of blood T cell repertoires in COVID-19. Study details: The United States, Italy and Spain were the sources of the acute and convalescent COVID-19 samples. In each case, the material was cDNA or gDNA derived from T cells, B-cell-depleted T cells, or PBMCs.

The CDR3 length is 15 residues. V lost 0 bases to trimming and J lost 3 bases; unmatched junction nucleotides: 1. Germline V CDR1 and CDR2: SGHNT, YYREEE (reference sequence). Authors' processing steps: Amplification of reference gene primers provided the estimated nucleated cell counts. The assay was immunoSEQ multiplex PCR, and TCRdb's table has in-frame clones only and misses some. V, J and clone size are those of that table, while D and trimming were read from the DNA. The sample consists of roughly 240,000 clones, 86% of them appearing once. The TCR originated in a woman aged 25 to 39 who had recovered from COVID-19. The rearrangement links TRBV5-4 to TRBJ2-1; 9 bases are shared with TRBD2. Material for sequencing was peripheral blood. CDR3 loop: CASSLGGGDYNEQFF. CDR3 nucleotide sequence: TGTGCCAGCAGCTTGGGCGGGGGGGACTACAATGAGCAGTTCTTC.